A selection of T cell receptor beta chains follows, all from one sample in a study of blood T cells in healthy people across ages. TCRdb re-analysed the 5' RACE reads in MiXCR, keeping a single row per CDR3 protein. The sample lists roughly 1,100,000 distinct CDR3 sequences; approximately 25% were seen once. The sample was also linked to a second study, of T cells of mothers and their children.

The source material was blood. The receptors come from a girl between 2 and 10 years old in good health. Both conserved end residues are part of each CDR3. Each record gives: J gene, D gene, V gene, clone size, CDR3 DNA, CDR3 protein. A D gene is named only where the DNA matches it firmly. For some rows the clone size is stated as once, few or many, or as a class when expanded; others skip it.

J gene: TRBJ2-5
D gene: NA
V gene: TRBV12-3/TRBV12-4
clone size: NA
CDR3 DNA: TGTGCCAGCGGGTCCCCTCAAGAGACCCAGTACTTC
CDR3 protein: CASGSPQETQYF

J gene: TRBJ2-1
D gene: TRBD2
V gene: TRBV29-1
clone size: NA
CDR3 DNA: TGCAGCGTTGACGAGACTAGCGGGGCAAATGAGCAGTTCTTC
CDR3 protein: CSVDETSGANEQFF

J gene: TRBJ2-1
D gene: TRBD1
V gene: TRBV9
clone size: NA
CDR3 DNA: TGTATACAGGGGGCGTCCTACAATGAGCAGTTCTTC
CDR3 protein: CIQGASYNEQFF

J gene: TRBJ1-3
D gene: NA
V gene: TRBV21-1
clone size: NA
CDR3 DNA: TGTGCCAGCTGCCGTGAGGACACCATATATTTT
CDR3 protein: CASCREDTIYF

J gene: TRBJ1-1
D gene: NA
V gene: TRBV12-3/TRBV12-4
clone size: few
CDR3 DNA: TGTGCCAGCAGTGACCCCAAGTCCCCTGAAGCTTTCTTT
CDR3 protein: CASSDPKSPEAFF

J gene: TRBJ2-4
D gene: NA
V gene: TRBV4-3
clone size: NA
CDR3 DNA: TGCGCCAGCAGCCAAGGGTGGTTAGTGTCAAACATTCAGTACTTC
CDR3 protein: CASSQGWLVSNIQYF

J gene: TRBJ1-1
D gene: NA
V gene: TRBV9
clone size: NA
CDR3 DNA: TGTGCCAGCAGCGTAGCCCCGGAGACTGAAGCTTTCTTT
CDR3 protein: CASSVAPETEAFF

J gene: TRBJ2-1
D gene: NA
V gene: TRBV28
clone size: NA
CDR3 DNA: TGTGCCAGCAGTATGATCTCGAATGAGCAGTTCTTC
CDR3 protein: CASSMISNEQFF

J gene: TRBJ2-7
D gene: NA
V gene: TRBV5-5
clone size: NA
CDR3 DNA: TGTGCCAGCAGCTTGATCGAGGGGTACTACGAGCAGTACTTC
CDR3 protein: CASSLIEGYYEQYF

J gene: TRBJ2-1
D gene: TRBD2
V gene: TRBV11-2
clone size: NA
CDR3 DNA: TGTGCCAGCAGCTCGTCTACTAGCGGGGGGCTCCATGAGCAGTTCTTC
CDR3 protein: CASSSSTSGGLHEQFF

J gene: TRBJ2-1
D gene: NA
V gene: TRBV28
clone size: few
CDR3 DNA: TGTGCCAGCAGTTCGAGACTAGATTGGCAGTTCTTC
CDR3 protein: CASSSRLDWQFF

J gene: TRBJ1-2
D gene: TRBD1
V gene: TRBV6-6
clone size: NA
CDR3 DNA: TGTGCCAGCACCGGACAGGGGGCGTTTAACTATGGCTACACCTTC
CDR3 protein: CASTGQGAFNYGYTF

J gene: TRBJ1-1
D gene: NA
V gene: TRBV6-1
clone size: few
CDR3 DNA: TGTGCCAGCACCCAAAGGGGATCCGTTCGGGGCACTGAAGCTTTCTTT
CDR3 protein: CASTQRGSVRGTEAFF

J gene: TRBJ2-2
D gene: NA
V gene: TRBV7-9
clone size: few
CDR3 DNA: TGTGCCAGCAGCTTAAGCCCTAACGAGCCGAACACCGGGGAGCTGTTTTTT
CDR3 protein: CASSLSPNEPNTGELFF

J gene: TRBJ2-7
D gene: TRBD1
V gene: TRBV5-5
clone size: few
CDR3 DNA: TGTGCCAGCAGCTTAACAGGGGGTTTTCCCACCTACGAGCAGTACTTC
CDR3 protein: CASSLTGGFPTYEQYF

J gene: TRBJ2-2
D gene: NA
V gene: TRBV2
clone size: NA
CDR3 DNA: TGTGCCAGCAGTGAGCAGTTTAACACCGGGGAGCTGTTTTTT
CDR3 protein: CASSEQFNTGELFF

J gene: TRBJ2-1
D gene: TRBD1
V gene: TRBV4-3
clone size: NA
CDR3 DNA: TGCGCCAGCAGCCCAAGGGGGACAGGACAATACAATGAGCAGTTCTTC
CDR3 protein: CASSPRGTGQYNEQFF

J gene: TRBJ1-1
D gene: NA
V gene: TRBV7-2
clone size: few
CDR3 DNA: TGTGCCAGCTCGCTTTTTGCGGGAGGGAGCACTGAAGCTTTCTTT
CDR3 protein: CASSLFAGGSTEAFF

J gene: TRBJ1-2
D gene: NA
V gene: TRBV4-1
clone size: NA
CDR3 DNA: TGCGCCAGCAGCCTTTCCGGGTTAAGTCAGGGCTACACCTTC
CDR3 protein: CASSLSGLSQGYTF

J gene: TRBJ1-2
D gene: NA
V gene: TRBV7-2
clone size: NA
CDR3 DNA: TGTGCCAGCAGCTTAGAGCTCGACTGGGGGAGCTATGGCTACACCTTC
CDR3 protein: CASSLELDWGSYGYTF

J gene: TRBJ1-6
D gene: NA
V gene: TRBV28
clone size: few
CDR3 DNA: TGTGCCAGCGGGCACCGGGTTAAGTTGGGAAATTCACCCCTCCACTTT
CDR3 protein: CASGHRVKLGNSPLHF

J gene: TRBJ1-6
D gene: NA
V gene: TRBV10-3
clone size: NA
CDR3 DNA: TGTGCCAACAGTGAGCTACGGAATTCACCCCTCCACTTT
CDR3 protein: CANSELRNSPLHF

J gene: TRBJ1-3
D gene: NA
V gene: TRBV7-2
clone size: NA
CDR3 DNA: TGTGCCAGCAGCTTAGCCCCAGTAGCCAGAAACACCATATATTTT
CDR3 protein: CASSLAPVARNTIYF

J gene: TRBJ2-3
D gene: NA
V gene: TRBV7-3
clone size: NA
CDR3 DNA: TGTGCCAGCAGCCTCAACGCAGGCGGCCCAGCAGATACGCAGTATTTT
CDR3 protein: CASSLNAGGPADTQYF

J gene: TRBJ2-1
D gene: TRBD2
V gene: TRBV7-9
clone size: few
CDR3 DNA: TGTGCCAGCAGCCCCTTTCTAGCGGGGTACAACAATGAGCAGTTCTTC
CDR3 protein: CASSPFLAGYNNEQFF

J gene: TRBJ1-1
D gene: NA
V gene: TRBV12-5
clone size: NA
CDR3 DNA: TGTGCTAGTGGTCGGCGGGCAGCTACGAACACTGAAGCTTTCTTT
CDR3 protein: CASGRRAATNTEAFF

J gene: TRBJ2-7
D gene: NA
V gene: TRBV28
clone size: NA
CDR3 DNA: TGTGCCAGCAGTCAGGGGAAGGACGAGCAGTACTTC
CDR3 protein: CASSQGKDEQYF

J gene: TRBJ1-3
D gene: TRBD1
V gene: TRBV4-3
clone size: NA
CDR3 DNA: TGCGCCAGCAGCCAAGATTGGCAGGGGGACACCATATATTTT
CDR3 protein: CASSQDWQGDTIYF

J gene: TRBJ1-1
D gene: NA
V gene: TRBV12-3/TRBV12-4
clone size: NA
CDR3 DNA: TGTGCCAGCAGCATAAAAGGGGGGAACACTGAAGCTTTCTTT
CDR3 protein: CASSIKGGNTEAFF

J gene: TRBJ2-1
D gene: TRBD2
V gene: TRBV18
clone size: NA
CDR3 DNA: TGTGCCAGCTCGTCTCCACTCTTTTCCGGGACAGAAGTTCTAGCGGGAGAAGAGGAGCAGTTCTTC
CDR3 protein: CASSSPLFSGTEVLAGEEEQFF

J gene: TRBJ2-3
D gene: NA
V gene: TRBV20-1
clone size: NA
CDR3 DNA: TGCAGTGCTAGCGGGGCTTCCACAGATACGCAGTATTTT
CDR3 protein: CSASGASTDTQYF

J gene: TRBJ2-3
D gene: TRBD2
V gene: TRBV10-3
clone size: NA
CDR3 DNA: TGTGCCATCAGAGCACTAGCGGGGACTAGCACAGATACGCAGTATTTT
CDR3 protein: CAIRALAGTSTDTQYF

J gene: TRBJ1-2
D gene: NA
V gene: TRBV29-1
clone size: NA
CDR3 DNA: TGCAGCGTAGCCCGGCAGGAGGTTGAGGGGGATGGCTACACCTTC
CDR3 protein: CSVARQEVEGDGYTF

J gene: TRBJ2-3
D gene: TRBD2
V gene: TRBV5-1
clone size: NA
CDR3 DNA: TGCGCCAGCAGCTACATTCTAGCGGCAGATACGCAGTATTTT
CDR3 protein: CASSYILAADTQYF

J gene: TRBJ2-1
D gene: TRBD2
V gene: TRBV2
clone size: NA
CDR3 DNA: TGTGCCAGCAGTGCCGGGACTAGCGACCCCTACAATGAGCAGTTCTTC
CDR3 protein: CASSAGTSDPYNEQFF

J gene: TRBJ2-7
D gene: NA
V gene: TRBV4-1
clone size: NA
CDR3 DNA: TGCGCCAGCAGCCAAGATCCGGCGTTATACGAGCAGTACTTC
CDR3 protein: CASSQDPALYEQYF

J gene: TRBJ2-1
D gene: TRBD1
V gene: TRBV15
clone size: NA
CDR3 DNA: TGTGCCACCGGGACAGGGGATTTCAATGAGCAGTTCTTC
CDR3 protein: CATGTGDFNEQFF

J gene: TRBJ1-1
D gene: NA
V gene: TRBV29-1
clone size: NA
CDR3 DNA: TGCAGCGCCAGATCTGGGGTTGTTGAAGCTTTCTTT
CDR3 protein: CSARSGVVEAFF

J gene: TRBJ2-7
D gene: TRBD1
V gene: TRBV7-9
clone size: once
CDR3 DNA: TGTGCCAGCAGCACCGGGACAGGGTGGTACGAGCAGTACTTC
CDR3 protein: CASSTGTGWYEQYF